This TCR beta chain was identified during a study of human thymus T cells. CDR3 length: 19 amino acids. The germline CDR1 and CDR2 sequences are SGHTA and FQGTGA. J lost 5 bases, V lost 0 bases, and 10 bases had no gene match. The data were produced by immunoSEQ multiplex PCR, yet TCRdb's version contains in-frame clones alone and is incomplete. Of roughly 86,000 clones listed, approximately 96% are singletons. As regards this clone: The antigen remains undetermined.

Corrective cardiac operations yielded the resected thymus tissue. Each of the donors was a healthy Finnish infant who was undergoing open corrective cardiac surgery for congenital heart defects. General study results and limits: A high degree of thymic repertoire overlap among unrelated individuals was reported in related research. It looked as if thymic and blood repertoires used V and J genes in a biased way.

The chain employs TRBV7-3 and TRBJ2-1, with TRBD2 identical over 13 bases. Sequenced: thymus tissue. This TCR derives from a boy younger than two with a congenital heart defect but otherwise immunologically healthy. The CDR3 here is CASSLTAYQGLAGDNEQFF. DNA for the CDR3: TGTGCCAGCAGCTTAACGGCGTACCAAGGACTAGCGGGGGACAATGAGCAGTTCTTC.